The entry below gives a single T cell receptor beta chain sequence along with its context. Germline-derived CDR1 and CDR2 are LGHNA and YSLEER. The junction had 9 bases not matched to a gene; V was cut back by 7 bases and J by 4 bases. CDR3 size: 16 residues. The record originates from a study of blood T cell repertoires in COVID-19. Assay: immunoSEQ multiplex PCR; the TCRdb copy retains only in-frame clones and omits some. The table shows around 270,000 clones, with more than 85% occurring only once. The specimen was peripheral blood. The chain recombines TRBV4-3 with TRBJ2-3; the match to TRBD2 covers 12 bases. The receptor comes from a person aged 18-35 years with COVID-19, enrolled during active disease. Written as DNA, the CDR3 is TGCGCCAGCACAGCGACTAGCGGGAGTGGGGCAGATACGCAGTATTTT. It specifies CASTATSGSGADTQYF.